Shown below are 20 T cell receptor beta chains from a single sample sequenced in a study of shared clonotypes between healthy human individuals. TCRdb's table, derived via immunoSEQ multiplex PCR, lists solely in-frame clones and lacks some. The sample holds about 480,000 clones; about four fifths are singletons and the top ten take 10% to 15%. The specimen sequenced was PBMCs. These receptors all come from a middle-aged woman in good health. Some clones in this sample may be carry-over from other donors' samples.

DNA of the CDR3: TGTGCCATCACCCGGGACAGGGGTACTGGAAACACCATATATTTT. Translation gives CAITRDRGTGNTIYF. The chain uses TRBV10-3 and TRBJ1-3; 10 bases fit TRBD1. Germline CDR1 and CDR2: ENHRY and SYGVKD. This CDR3 region has 15 residues. V gave up 7 bases and J gave up 2 bases; unmatched junction bases: 5.

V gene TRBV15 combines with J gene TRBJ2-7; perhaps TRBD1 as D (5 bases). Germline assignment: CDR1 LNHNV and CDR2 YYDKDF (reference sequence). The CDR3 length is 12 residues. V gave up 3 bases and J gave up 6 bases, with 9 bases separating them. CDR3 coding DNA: TGTGCCACCAGCAGGGCTACAGGCGAGCAGTACTTC. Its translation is CATSRATGEQYF.

The CDR3 sequence is CASSEVRVNTEAFF. In DNA, the CDR3 is TGTGCCAGCAGCGAGGTGAGGGTGAACACTGAAGCTTTCTTT. J is TRBJ1-1 and V is TRBV7-9, with D unclear. Trimming pared 5 bases from V and 0 bases from J, leaving 10 bases between. The CDR3 sequence is 14 residues long. Per the germline V gene, CDR1 is SEHNR and CDR2 is FQNEAQ (reference sequence).

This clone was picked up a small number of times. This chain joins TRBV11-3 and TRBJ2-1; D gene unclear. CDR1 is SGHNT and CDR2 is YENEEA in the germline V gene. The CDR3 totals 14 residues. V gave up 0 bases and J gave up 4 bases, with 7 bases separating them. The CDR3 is CASSLDRSYNEQFF. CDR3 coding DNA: TGTGCCAGCAGCTTAGATCGAAGTTACAATGAGCAGTTCTTC.

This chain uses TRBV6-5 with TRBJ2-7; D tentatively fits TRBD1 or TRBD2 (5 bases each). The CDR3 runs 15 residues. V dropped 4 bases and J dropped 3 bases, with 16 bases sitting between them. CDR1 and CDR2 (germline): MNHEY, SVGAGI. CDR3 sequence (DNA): TGTGCCAGCAGTTCCGCACGGGACGGGATCTACGAGCAGTACTTC. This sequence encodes CASSSARDGIYEQYF.

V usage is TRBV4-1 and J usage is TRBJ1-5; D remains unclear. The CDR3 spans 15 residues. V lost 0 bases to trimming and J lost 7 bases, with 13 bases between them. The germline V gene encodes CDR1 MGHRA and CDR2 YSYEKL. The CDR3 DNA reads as TGCGCCAGCAGCCAAGATATTCCCCGGCGGCAGCCCCAGCATTTT. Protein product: CASSQDIPRRQPQHF.

The CDR3 loop reads CASSSRHSNYGYTF. In DNA form, the CDR3 reads TGTGCCAGCAGTTCCAGACATTCTAACTATGGCTACACCTTC. The chain employs TRBV28 and TRBJ1-2; no firm D call. Looked up from germline, CDR1 is MDHEN and CDR2 is SYDVKM. The V gene lost 4 bases and the J gene lost 0 bases, with 9 bases spanning the gap. There are 14 residues in the CDR3.

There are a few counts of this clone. The CDR3 sequence: CASSDRANTEAFF. The DNA of the CDR3 is TGTGCCAGCAGTGACAGGGCGAACACTGAAGCTTTCTTT. This chain links TRBV2 with TRBJ1-1; D might be TRBD1 (5 bases). The CDR3 length is 13 residues. Germline V gene sequence: CDR1 SNHLY, CDR2 FYNNEI. Trimming shortened V by 3 bases and J by 1 base, and 6 bases separated the two germline ends.

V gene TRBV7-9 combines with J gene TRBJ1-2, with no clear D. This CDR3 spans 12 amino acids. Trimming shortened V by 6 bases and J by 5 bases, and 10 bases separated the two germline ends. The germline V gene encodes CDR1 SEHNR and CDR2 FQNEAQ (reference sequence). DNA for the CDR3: TGTGCCAGCAGTCCGCACCAGTATGGCTACACCTTC. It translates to CASSPHQYGYTF.

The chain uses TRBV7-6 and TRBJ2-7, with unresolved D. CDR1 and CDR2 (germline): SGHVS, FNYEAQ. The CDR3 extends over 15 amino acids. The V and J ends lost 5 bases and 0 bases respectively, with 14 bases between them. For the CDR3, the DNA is TGTGCCAGCAGCCCCGAACTGCTTAGCTCCTACGAGCAGTACTTC. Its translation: CASSPELLSSYEQYF.

CDR3 nucleotides: TGCGCCAGCAGCTTCGCTACTAGCGGCTCCTACGAGCAGTACTTC. Amino acid sequence: CASSFATSGSYEQYF. This chain links TRBV5-1 with TRBJ2-7, with 8 bases fitting TRBD2. This CDR3 contains 15 residues. From germline, CDR1 is SGHRS and CDR2 YFSETQ. V shed 2 bases, J shed 0 bases, and the junction held 4 bases outside the gene matches.

CDR3 sequence (DNA): TGTGCCAGTAGTCGGCGGGAGGGTGATACGCAGTATTTT. Translating it yields CASSRREGDTQYF. The rearrangement links TRBV19 to TRBJ2-3; 9 nucleotides line up with TRBD2. The CDR3 has 13 amino acids. The trim removed 5 bases at V and 6 bases at J, leaving 3 bases unmatched. Germline CDR1 LNHDA, CDR2 SQIVND (reference sequence).

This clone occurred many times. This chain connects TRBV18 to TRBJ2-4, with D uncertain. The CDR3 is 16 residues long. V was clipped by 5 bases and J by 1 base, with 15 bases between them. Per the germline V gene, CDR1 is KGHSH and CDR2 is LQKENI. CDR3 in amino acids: CASSSPRIGAKNIQYF. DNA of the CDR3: TGTGCCAGCTCATCCCCTAGGATCGGGGCCAAAAACATTCAGTACTTC.

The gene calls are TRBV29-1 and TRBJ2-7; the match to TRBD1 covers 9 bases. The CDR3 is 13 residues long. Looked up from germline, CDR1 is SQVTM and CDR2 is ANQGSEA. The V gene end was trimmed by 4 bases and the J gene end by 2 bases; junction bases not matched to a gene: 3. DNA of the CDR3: TGCAGCGTTGTGACAGGGGGGACCTACGAGCAGTACTTC. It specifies CSVVTGGTYEQYF.

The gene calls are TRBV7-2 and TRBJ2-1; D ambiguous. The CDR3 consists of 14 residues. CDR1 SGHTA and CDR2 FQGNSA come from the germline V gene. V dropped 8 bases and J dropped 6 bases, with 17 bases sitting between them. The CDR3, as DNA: TGTGCCAGCCGCCGAAGAGATGTCCTCAATGAGCAGTTCTTC. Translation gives CASRRRDVLNEQFF.

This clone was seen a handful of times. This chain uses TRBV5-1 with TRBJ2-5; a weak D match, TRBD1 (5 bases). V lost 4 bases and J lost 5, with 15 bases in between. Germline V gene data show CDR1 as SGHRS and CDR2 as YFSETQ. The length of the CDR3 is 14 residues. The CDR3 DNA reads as TGCGCCAGCAGCCCTCAGGGAAGATTTGAGACCCAGTACTTC. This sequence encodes CASSPQGRFETQYF.

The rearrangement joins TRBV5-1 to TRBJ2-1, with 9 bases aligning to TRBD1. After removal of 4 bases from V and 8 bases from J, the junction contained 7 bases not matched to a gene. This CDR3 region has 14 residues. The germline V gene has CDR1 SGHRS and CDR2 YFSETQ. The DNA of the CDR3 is TGCGCCAGCAGCAAGGGACAGGGACAGGATGAGCAGTTCTTC. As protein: CASSKGQGQDEQFF. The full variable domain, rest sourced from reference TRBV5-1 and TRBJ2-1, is KAGVTQTPRYLIKTRGQQVTLSCSPISGHRSVSWYQQTPGQGLQFLFEYFSETQRNKGNFPGRFSGRQFSNSRSEMNVSTLELGDSALYLCASSKGQGQDEQFFGPGTRLTVL.

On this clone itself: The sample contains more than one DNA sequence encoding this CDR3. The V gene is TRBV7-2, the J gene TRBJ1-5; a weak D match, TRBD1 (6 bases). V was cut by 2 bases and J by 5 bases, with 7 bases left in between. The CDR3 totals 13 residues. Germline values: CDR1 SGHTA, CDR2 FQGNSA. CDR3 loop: CASSLRGDQPQHF. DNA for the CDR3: TGTGCCAGCAGCTTAAGGGGGGATCAGCCCCAGCATTTT.

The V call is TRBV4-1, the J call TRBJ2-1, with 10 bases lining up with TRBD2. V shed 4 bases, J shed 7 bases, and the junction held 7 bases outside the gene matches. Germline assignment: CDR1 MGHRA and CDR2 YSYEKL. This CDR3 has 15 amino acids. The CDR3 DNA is TGCGCCAGCAGCCGCCTAGCGGGAGTGAGGAATGAGCAGTTCTTC. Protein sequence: CASSRLAGVRNEQFF.

In nucleotides, the CDR3 is TGTGCCAGCAGCTTAGAGGGCGGGAGGGCCCCAAGCTCCTACAATGAGCAGTTCTTC. It yields the protein CASSLEGGRAPSSYNEQFF. This chain joins TRBV7-9 and TRBJ2-1; 9 bases are shared with TRBD2. The V and J ends lost 1 base and 0 bases, in that order; junction bases with no gene match: 10. The CDR3 sequence is 19 residues long. The germline CDR1 and CDR2 sequences are SEHNR and FQNEAQ (reference sequence).